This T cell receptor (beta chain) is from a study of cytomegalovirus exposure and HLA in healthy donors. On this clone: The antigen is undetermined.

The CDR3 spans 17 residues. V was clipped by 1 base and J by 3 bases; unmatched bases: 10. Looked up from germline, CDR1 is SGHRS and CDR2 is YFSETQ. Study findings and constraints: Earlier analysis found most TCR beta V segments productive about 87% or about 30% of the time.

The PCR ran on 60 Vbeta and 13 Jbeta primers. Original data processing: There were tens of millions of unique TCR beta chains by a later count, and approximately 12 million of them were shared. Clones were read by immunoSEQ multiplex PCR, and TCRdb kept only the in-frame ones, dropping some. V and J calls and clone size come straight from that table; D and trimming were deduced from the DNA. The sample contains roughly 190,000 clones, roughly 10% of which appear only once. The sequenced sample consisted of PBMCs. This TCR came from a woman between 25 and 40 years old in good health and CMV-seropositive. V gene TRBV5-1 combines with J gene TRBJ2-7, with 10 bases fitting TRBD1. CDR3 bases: TGCGCCAGCAGCTTGCGGACAGGGGGTTTAGAATTCTACGAGCAGTACTTC. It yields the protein CASSLRTGGLEFYEQYF.